The entry below describes one T cell receptor beta chain. The antigen this receptor binds is unknown. No clone much larger than this one lies a single base away; base qualities are absent. This sample was taken from a study of T cell changes during pregnancy in multiple sclerosis (dated by TCRdb to about 2019). Study-level background: Changes in the T cell repertoire over the course of pregnancy were examined in this study in women with multiple sclerosis.

CDR1 and CDR2 are read off the germline V gene as LGHNA and YSLEER. The CDR3, cysteine through phenylalanine, is 16 amino acids long. The entry retains the CDR3 DNA only, 48 bases that are in frame from base 1. At the junction V is shortened by 0 bases and J by 5 bases; bases outside the gene matches: 7. Receptor libraries were prepared by the immunoSEQ multiplex PCR assay. The immuneACCESS repertoire file appears here via TCRdb, limited to in-frame rearrangements. These files lack a portion of the clones; in checked studies, under half of the deficit traces to unresolved V genes, and the cause of the others is not known. This sample holds 35,000 to 45,000 clones; more than 85% were observed only once. The top ten clonotypes cover almost 2% of the sample.

The rearranged segments are TRBV4-3 and TRBJ2-5; 9 of the junction bases match TRBD1. The sample consisted of CD4+ T cells from peripheral blood mononuclear cells, taken after pregnancy. This TCR was recovered from a female donor in good health, enrolled as a control in a pregnancy study. CDR3 protein: CASSQDYRGRWETQYF. The sequence in DNA is TGCGCCAGCAGCCAAGATTACAGGGGGCGGTGGGAGACCCAGTACTTC.